This TCR beta chain was identified in a study of T cell responses to AZD1222 COVID-19 vaccine. This CDR3 spans 12 amino acids. The V gene's germline CDR1 is MNHEY and CDR2 SVGAGI. V lost 5 bases to trimming and J lost 12 bases, with 16 bases between them. Concerning this clone: Its cognate antigen is unknown.

This table comes from immunoSEQ multiplex PCR, and its TCRdb copy is limited to in-frame clones, with some not included. Here the sample spans under 70,000 clones, roughly three quarters being singletons. Findings and limits, study-wide: Only 5 or 6 AZD1222 recipients were seropositive at baseline. There were repertoire samples only from the period after the peak T cell response.

The specimen comprised peripheral blood, sampled on day 0 of AZD1222 vaccination. The chain has TRBV6-5 and TRBJ1-1, with a possible D match to TRBD1 (5 bases). The source of this sequence is an adult in good health. For the CDR3, the DNA is TGTGCCAGCAGTCCTGCTGCGGGGGAGACTTTCTTT. Amino acid sequence: CASSPAAGETFF.